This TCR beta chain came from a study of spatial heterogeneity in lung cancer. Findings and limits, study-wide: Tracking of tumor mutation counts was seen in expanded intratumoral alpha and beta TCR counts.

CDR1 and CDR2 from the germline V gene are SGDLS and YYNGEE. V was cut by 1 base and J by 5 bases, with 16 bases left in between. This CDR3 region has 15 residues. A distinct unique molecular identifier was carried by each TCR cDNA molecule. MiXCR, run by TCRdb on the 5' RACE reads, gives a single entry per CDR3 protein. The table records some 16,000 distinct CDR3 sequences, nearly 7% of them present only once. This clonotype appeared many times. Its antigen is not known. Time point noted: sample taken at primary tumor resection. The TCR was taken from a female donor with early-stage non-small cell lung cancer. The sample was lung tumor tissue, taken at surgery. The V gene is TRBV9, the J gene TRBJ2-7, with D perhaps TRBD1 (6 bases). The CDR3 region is CASSVPLGRGHEQYF. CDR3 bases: TGTGCCAGCAGCGTACCCCTTGGCAGGGGCCACGAGCAGTACTTC.